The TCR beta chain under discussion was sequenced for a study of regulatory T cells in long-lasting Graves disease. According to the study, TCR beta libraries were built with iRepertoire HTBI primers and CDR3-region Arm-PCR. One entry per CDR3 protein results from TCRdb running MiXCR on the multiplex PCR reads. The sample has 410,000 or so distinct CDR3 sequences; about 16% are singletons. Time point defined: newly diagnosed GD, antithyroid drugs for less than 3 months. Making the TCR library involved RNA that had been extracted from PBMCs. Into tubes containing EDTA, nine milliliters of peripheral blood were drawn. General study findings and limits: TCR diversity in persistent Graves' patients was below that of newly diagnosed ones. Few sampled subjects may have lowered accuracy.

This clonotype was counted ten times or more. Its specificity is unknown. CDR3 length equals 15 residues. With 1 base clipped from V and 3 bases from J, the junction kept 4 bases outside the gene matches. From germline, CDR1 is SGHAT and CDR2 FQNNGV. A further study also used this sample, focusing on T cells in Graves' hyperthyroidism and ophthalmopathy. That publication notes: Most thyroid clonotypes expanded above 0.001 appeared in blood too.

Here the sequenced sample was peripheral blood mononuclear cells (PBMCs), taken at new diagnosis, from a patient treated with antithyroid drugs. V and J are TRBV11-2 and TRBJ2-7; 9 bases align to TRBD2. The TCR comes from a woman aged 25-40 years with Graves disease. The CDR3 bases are TGTGCCAGCAGCTTAGGTGGGACTAGCCGCTACGAGCAGTACTTC. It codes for CASSLGGTSRYEQYF. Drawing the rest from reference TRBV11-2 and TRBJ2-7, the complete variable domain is EAGVAQSPRYKIIEKRQSVAFWCNPISGHATLYWYQQILGQGPKLLIQFQNNGVVDDSQLPKDRFSAERLKGVDSTLKIQPAKLEDSAVYLCASSLGGTSRYEQYFGPGTRLTVT.